This T cell receptor beta chain was sequenced during a study of preoperative IRX-2 immunotherapy in early breast cancer. Sequencing used immunoSEQ multiplex PCR; TCRdb keeps in-frame clones, though not all of them. The sample has over 25,000 clones; roughly four fifths are singletons. Treatment indicated: preoperative locoregional IRX-2 cytokine immunotherapy. CDR1 is MNHGY and CDR2 is SAAAGT in the germline V gene. The CDR3 is 14 residues long. V lost 2 bases and J lost 0, with 8 bases in between. This sequence joins TRBV6-8 and TRBJ2-7, with D possibly called TRBD1 or TRBD2 (5 bases each). This TCR was recovered from a human donor with breast cancer. The input for sequencing was lymph node tissue, taken from a patient treated with IRX-2 immunotherapy. In nucleotides, the CDR3 is TGTGCCAGCAGTTACGGGACGAACTCCTACGAGCAGTACTTC. This translates into CASSYGTNSYEQYF.